Each of the 10 T cell receptor beta chains below was sequenced from the same sample in a study of T cell responses to AZD1222 COVID-19 vaccine. Using immunoSEQ multiplex PCR, the repertoire was profiled, and TCRdb retains in-frame clones only, with some absent. In the table there are 90,000 to 110,000 clones, nearly 90% of which are singletons. Source: peripheral blood, taken on day 0 of MenACWY control vaccination. Every receptor here comes from an adult in good health.

V is TRBV5-6 and J is TRBJ1-4; no firm D call. CDR1 and CDR2 (germline): SGHDT, YYEEEE. The ends were cut back, 3 bases at V and 11 bases at J, with 11 bases in the middle. The CDR3 is 12 amino acids. The chain's CDR3 is CASSSPLGKLFF. The DNA for the CDR3 is TGTGCCAGCAGCTCCCCCCTAGGGAAACTGTTTTTT.

The V gene is TRBV3-1 (or the pseudogene TRBV3-2), the J gene TRBJ2-2, with D perhaps given as TRBD1 or TRBD2 (5 bases each). Germline V gene lookup returns CDR1 LGHDT and CDR2 YNNKEL (reference sequence). Trimming left V 3 bases short and J 1 base short, with 12 bases between. The CDR3 runs 16 residues. CDR3 DNA: TGTGCCAGCAGCCATAGAAGGGACCTGAACACCGGGGAGCTGTTTTTT. It is translated as CASSHRRDLNTGELFF.

V and J are TRBV5-1 and TRBJ1-4; 10 bases are a match to TRBD1. CDR1 and CDR2 (germline): SGHRS, YFSETQ. CDR3 length equals 14 residues. J was trimmed by 4 bases and V by 4 bases; bases with no gene match: 1. CDR3 sequence: CASSGTGVNEKLFF. The CDR3, as DNA: TGCGCCAGCAGCGGGACAGGGGTTAATGAAAAACTGTTTTTT.

The V gene is TRBV7-3, the J gene TRBJ2-3; D ambiguous. CDR1 SGHTA and CDR2 FQGTGA come from the germline V gene. CDR3 length equals 18 residues. V was cut by 2 bases and J by 2 bases, with 20 bases left in between. CDR3 nucleotides: TGTGCCAGCAGCTTATACAGCCCGCCAATACTGCTCACAGATACGCAGTATTTT. It yields the protein CASSLYSPPILLTDTQYF.

The J gene is TRBJ2-5, the V gene TRBV5-1; 10 bases are shared with TRBD1. J gave up 3 bases and V 3 bases, and 5 bases lay outside the gene matches. Germline lookup yields CDR1 SGHRS and CDR2 YFSETQ. The CDR3 extends over 15 amino acids. The CDR3 spells CASSSAGTGEETQYF. The DNA of the CDR3 is TGCGCCAGCAGCTCTGCCGGGACAGGGGAAGAGACCCAGTACTTC.

This clone was counted a few times. This chain joins TRBV6-6 and TRBJ1-1; D possibly corresponds to TRBD1 (6 bases). This CDR3 comprises 13 residues. The germline V gene encodes CDR1 MNHNY and CDR2 SVGAGI (reference sequence). Trimming shortened V by 5 bases and J by 4 bases, and 11 bases separated the two germline ends. The CDR3 reads CASSRTDSTEAFF. The DNA for the CDR3 is TGTGCCAGCAGTCGGACAGACAGCACTGAAGCTTTCTTT.

The chain combines TRBV5-1 with TRBJ2-2; 14 nucleotides match TRBD2. CDR3 length equals 17 residues. Trimming removed 4 bases from V and 5 bases from J; junction bases left unmatched: 7. Per the germline V gene, CDR1 is SGHRS and CDR2 is YFSETQ. CDR3 bases: TGCGCCAGCAGCCCGGGACTAGCGGGAGTTGGAACCGGGGAGCTGTTTTTT. Translated, it gives CASSPGLAGVGTGELFF.

CDR3 region: CASSQSSSSNYGYTF. Here the CDR3 DNA reads TGTGCCAGCAGCCAATCGAGTTCGTCTAACTATGGCTACACCTTC. The chain is built from TRBV3-1 (or the pseudogene TRBV3-2) and TRBJ1-2; D is undetermined. This CDR3 has 15 amino acids. In germline, CDR1 is LGHDT, CDR2 YNNKEL (reference sequence). V lost 2 bases and J 0 bases, leaving 10 bases between the germline ends.

The chain uses TRBV19 and TRBJ2-2; maybe TRBD2 (6 bases). CDR3 size: 16 residues. Germline values: CDR1 LNHDA, CDR2 SQIVND (reference sequence). The germline V and J ends were trimmed by 6 bases and 1 base, with 15 bases remaining between them. The CDR3 here is CASRTPGLLNTGELFF. Here the CDR3 DNA reads TGTGCCAGTAGGACTCCGGGACTGCTGAACACCGGGGAGCTGTTTTTT.

The rearrangement links TRBV7-3 to TRBJ1-1; D uncertain. The CDR3 is made up of 14 amino acids. In germline, CDR1 is SGHTA, CDR2 FQGTGA. V lost 5 bases, J lost 2 bases, and 12 bases lay in between. In nucleotides, the CDR3 is TGTGCCAGCAGCCCCGGCGGGTTTAACACTGAAGCTTTCTTT. Translating it yields CASSPGGFNTEAFF.